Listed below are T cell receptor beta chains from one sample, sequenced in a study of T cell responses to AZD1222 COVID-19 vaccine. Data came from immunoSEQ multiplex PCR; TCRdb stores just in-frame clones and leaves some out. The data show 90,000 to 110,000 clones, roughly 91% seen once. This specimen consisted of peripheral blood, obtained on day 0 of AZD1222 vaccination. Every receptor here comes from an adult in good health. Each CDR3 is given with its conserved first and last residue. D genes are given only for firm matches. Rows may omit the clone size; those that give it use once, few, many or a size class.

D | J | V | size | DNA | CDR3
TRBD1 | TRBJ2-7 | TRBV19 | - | TGTGCCAGTAACCACCGGGACAGACCTTACGAGCAGTACTTC | CASNHRDRPYEQYF
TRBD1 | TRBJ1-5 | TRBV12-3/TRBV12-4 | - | TGTGCCAGCAGTGGGACAGGGGGCCAGCCCCAGCATTTT | CASSGTGGQPQHF
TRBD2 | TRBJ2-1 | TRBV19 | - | TGTGCCAGTAGTACCTGGACTAGCGGGAGTAATGAGCAGTTCTTC | CASSTWTSGSNEQFF
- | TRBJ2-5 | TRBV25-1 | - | TGTGCCAGCAGTGAGAGGCGAGGTGGTGAGACCCAGTACTTC | CASSERRGGETQYF
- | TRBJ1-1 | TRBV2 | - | TGTGCCAGCAGTCGAAGTCCTAACACTGAAGCTTTCTTT | CASSRSPNTEAFF
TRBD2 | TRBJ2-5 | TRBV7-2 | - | TGTGCCAGCAGCCCCCGGACTAGCGGGAGGGAGACCCAGTACTTC | CASSPRTSGRETQYF
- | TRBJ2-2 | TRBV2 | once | TGTGCCAGCAGTGGGACATCCAACACCGGGGAGCTGTTTTTT | CASSGTSNTGELFF
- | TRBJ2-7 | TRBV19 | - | TGTGCCAGTAGTATGATCGGCTCGAACTACGAGCAGTACTTC | CASSMIGSNYEQYF
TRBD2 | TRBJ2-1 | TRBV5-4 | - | TGTGCCAGCAGCTTGAGTAGCGGGAGTGCGAATGAGCAGTTCTTC | CASSLSSGSANEQFF
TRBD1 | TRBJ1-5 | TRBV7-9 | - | TGTGCCAGCGGGACAGCCAACAATCAGCCCCAGCATTTT | CASGTANNQPQHF
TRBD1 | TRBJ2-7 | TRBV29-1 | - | TGCAGCGTTGGTTCTCAGGGGGATCGTTTCTACGAGCAGTACTTC | CSVGSQGDRFYEQYF
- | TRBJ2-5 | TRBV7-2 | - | TGTGCCAGCAGCTCCGACAGTCTCCGAGAGACCCAGTACTTC | CASSSDSLRETQYF
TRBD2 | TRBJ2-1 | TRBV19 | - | TGTGCCAGTAGTATTACTAGCGGGAGACTCGGCAATGAGCAGTTCTTC | CASSITSGRLGNEQFF
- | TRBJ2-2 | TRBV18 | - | TGTGCCAGCTCACCCCCATCCTTGACGAACACCGGGGAGCTGTTTTTT | CASSPPSLTNTGELFF
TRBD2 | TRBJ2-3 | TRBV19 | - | TGTGCCAGTAGTGCACTACTAGCGGGAGAGACAGATACGCAGTATTTT | CASSALLAGETDTQYF
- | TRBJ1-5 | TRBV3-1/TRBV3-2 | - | TGTGCCAGCAGCCCGACGGTTAGCAATCAGCCCCAGCATTTT | CASSPTVSNQPQHF
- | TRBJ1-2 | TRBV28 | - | TGTGCCAGCGGGGCGTATGGCTACACCTTC | CASGAYGYTF
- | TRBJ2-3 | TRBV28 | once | TGTGCCAGCAGTCCAAGATCGAATACGCAGTATTTT | CASSPRSNTQYF
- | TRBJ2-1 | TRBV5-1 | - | TGCGCCAGCAGCTTAGGGGGGTCCTACAATGAGCAGTTCTTC | CASSLGGSYNEQFF
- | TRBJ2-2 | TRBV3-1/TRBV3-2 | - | TGTGCCAGCACCAATACGGGGGAGCTGTTTTTT | CASTNTGELFF
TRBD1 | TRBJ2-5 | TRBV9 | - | TGTGCCAGCAGCCCCACGGGACAGGGTATGGAAGAGACCCAGTACTTC | CASSPTGQGMEETQYF
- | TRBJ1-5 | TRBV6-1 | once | TGTGCCAGCAGTGAGGCGAATAGCAATCAGCCCCAGCATTTT | CASSEANSNQPQHF
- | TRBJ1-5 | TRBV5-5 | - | TGTGCCAGCAGCTTGGATCAGGCGGGTGGGCCCCAGCATTTT | CASSLDQAGGPQHF
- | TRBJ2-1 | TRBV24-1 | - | TGTGCCACCGGCCGGGACTTAGATGAGCAGTTCTTC | CATGRDLDEQFF
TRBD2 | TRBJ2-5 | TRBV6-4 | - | TGTGCCAGCAGTGACTCCGTAGCGGGAGTTGAAGAGACCCAGTACTTC | CASSDSVAGVEETQYF
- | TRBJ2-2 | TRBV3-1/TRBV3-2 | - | TGTGCCAGCAGCCAAGGAGAGGCCTTGCTGAACACCGGGGAGCTGTTTTTT | CASSQGEALLNTGELFF
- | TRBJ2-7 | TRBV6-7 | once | TGTGCCAGCAGTTACTCTAACCGACAGAGTTGCTCCTACGAGCAGTACTTC | CASSYSNRQSCSYEQYF
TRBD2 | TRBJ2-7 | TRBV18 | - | TGTGCCAGCTCACCGGGACTAGCTAGCGAGCAGTACTTC | CASSPGLASEQYF
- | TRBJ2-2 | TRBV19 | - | TGTGCCAGTAGTATCCGTTGGGGCGGGGGCAGCGGGGAGCTGTTTTTT | CASSIRWGGGSGELFF
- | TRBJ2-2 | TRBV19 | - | TGTGCCAGTAGCCTGGACAGAAACACCGGGGAGCTGTTTTTT | CASSLDRNTGELFF
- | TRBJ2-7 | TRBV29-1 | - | TGCAGCGTTGAAGTTTATAGCTCCTACGAGCAGTACTTC | CSVEVYSSYEQYF
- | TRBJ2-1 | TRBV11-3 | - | TGTGCCAGCAGCCCCAGGGCGAGCTCCTACAATGAGCAGTTCTTC | CASSPRASSYNEQFF
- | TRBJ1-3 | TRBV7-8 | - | TGTGCCAGCAGCGCACCCAGCAGGGCTCCTGGAAACACCATATATTTT | CASSAPSRAPGNTIYF
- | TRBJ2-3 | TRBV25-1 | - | TGTGCCAGCAGTGAATTTTACCGAGATACGCAGTATTTT | CASSEFYRDTQYF
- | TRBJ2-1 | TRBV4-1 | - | TGCGCCAGCAGCCAAGCGGTCCTTCTGCATGAGCAGTTCTTC | CASSQAVLLHEQFF
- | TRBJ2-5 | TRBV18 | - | TGTGCCAGCTCACCGGAGGGCTTCCAAGAGACCCAGTACTTC | CASSPEGFQETQYF
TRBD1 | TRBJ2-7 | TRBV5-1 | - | TGCGCCAGCAGGGGGGCAGGGGGTTCCTACGAGCAGTACTTC | CASRGAGGSYEQYF
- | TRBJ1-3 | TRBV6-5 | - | TGTGCCAGCAGGCGGACAGATGGGAACACCATATATTTT | CASRRTDGNTIYF
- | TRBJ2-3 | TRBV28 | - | TGTGCCAGCAGTTTAGGTGGCCAGTCAGATACGCAGTATTTT | CASSLGGQSDTQYF
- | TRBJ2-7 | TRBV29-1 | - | TGCAGCGTTGGCAGGACATCCTACGAGCAGTACTTC | CSVGRTSYEQYF
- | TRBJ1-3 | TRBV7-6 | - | TGTGCCAGCAGCCGCCCCGGGACGGGGACTCTCTCTGGAAACACCATATATTTT | CASSRPGTGTLSGNTIYF
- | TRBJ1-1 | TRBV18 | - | TGTGCCAGCTCTAGGGCCCTGAACACTGAAGCTTTCTTT | CASSRALNTEAFF
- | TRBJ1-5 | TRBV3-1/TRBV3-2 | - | TGTGCCAGCAGCCAACAGTCCAATCAGCCCCAGCATTTT | CASSQQSNQPQHF
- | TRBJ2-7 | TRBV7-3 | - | TGTGCCAGCAGCTTATGGCAGGGTGCCTCCGAGCAGTACTTC | CASSLWQGASEQYF
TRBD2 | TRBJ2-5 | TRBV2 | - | TGTGCCAGCAGGACTAGCGGGGGGTACCAAGAGACCCAGTACTTC | CASRTSGGYQETQYF
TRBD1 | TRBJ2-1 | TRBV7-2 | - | TGTGCCAGCAGCTCAGTAAACAGGGGAGATGAGCAGTTCTTC | CASSSVNRGDEQFF
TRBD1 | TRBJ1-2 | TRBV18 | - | TGTGCCAGCTCACCAGGACAGGGGGTTCAGTGGGGCTACACCTTC | CASSPGQGVQWGYTF
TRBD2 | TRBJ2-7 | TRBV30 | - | TGTGCCTGGGCTAGCGGGGTGAGTTACGAGCAGTACTTC | CAWASGVSYEQYF
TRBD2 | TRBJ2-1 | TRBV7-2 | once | TGTGCCAGCAGCACCACTAGCGGGAGTATGTATGAGCAGTTCTTC | CASSTTSGSMYEQFF